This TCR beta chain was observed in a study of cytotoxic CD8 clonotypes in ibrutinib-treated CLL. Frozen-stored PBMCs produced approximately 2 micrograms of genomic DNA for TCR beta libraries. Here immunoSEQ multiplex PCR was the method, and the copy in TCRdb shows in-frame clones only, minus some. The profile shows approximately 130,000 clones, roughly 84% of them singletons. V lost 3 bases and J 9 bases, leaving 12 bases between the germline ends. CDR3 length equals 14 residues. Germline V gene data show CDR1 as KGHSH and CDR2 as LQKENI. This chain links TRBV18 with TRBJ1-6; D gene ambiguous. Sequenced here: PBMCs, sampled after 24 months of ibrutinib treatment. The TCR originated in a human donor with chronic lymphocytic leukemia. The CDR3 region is CASSPSTPPSPLHF. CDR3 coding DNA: TGTGCCAGCTCACCCTCGACCCCTCCTTCACCCCTCCACTTT. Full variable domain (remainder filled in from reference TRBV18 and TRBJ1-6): NAGVMQNPRHLVRRRGQEARLRCSPMKGHSHVYWYRQLPEEGLKFMVYLQKENIIDESGMPKERFSAEFPKEGPSILRIQQVVRGDSAAYFCASSPSTPPSPLHFGNGTRLTVT.